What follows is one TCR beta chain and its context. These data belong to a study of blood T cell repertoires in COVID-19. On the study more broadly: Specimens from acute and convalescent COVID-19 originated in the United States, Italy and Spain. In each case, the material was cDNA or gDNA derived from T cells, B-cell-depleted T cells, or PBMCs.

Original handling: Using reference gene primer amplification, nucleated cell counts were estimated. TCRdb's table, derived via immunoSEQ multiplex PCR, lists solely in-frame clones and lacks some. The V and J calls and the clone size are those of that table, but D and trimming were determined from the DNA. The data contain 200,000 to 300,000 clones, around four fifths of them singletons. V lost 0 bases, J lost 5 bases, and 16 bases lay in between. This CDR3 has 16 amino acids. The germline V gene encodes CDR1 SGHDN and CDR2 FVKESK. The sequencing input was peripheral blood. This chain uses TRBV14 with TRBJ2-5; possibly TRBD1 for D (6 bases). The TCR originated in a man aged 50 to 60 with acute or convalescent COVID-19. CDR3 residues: CASSQDFRGWWETQYF. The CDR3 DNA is TGTGCCAGCAGCCAAGATTTCAGGGGTTGGTGGGAGACCCAGTACTTC.